The present T cell receptor (beta chain) was sequenced within a study of T cell changes during pregnancy in multiple sclerosis. This clone was seen once. Some clones are missing from TCRdb's copy, which holds only in-frame ones; the method was immunoSEQ multiplex PCR. This table has around 60,000 clones, 94% appearing once. In germline, CDR1 is MDHEN, CDR2 SYDVKM. CDR3 length: 11 amino acids. Trimming left V 4 bases short and J 7 bases short, with 8 bases between. The sequencing used CD8+ T cells from peripheral blood mononuclear cells, collected in the third trimester of pregnancy. This chain links TRBV28 with TRBJ2-7; D gene uncertain. The receptor comes from a female donor with multiple sclerosis, enrolled in a pregnancy study. The CDR3 DNA reads TGTGCCAGCAGTTACCACGGGGAGCAGTACTTC. Residues: CASSYHGEQYF.